The 10 T cell receptor beta chains listed next were all sequenced from one sample in a study of cytomegalovirus exposure and HLA in healthy donors. Assay: immunoSEQ multiplex PCR; the TCRdb copy retains only in-frame clones and omits some. The table records about 160,000 clones, around nine tenths of them present only once. Sequencing was carried out using PBMCs. Receptors were obtained from a woman aged 18-29 years in good health and CMV-seronegative.

V usage is TRBV6-1 and J usage is TRBJ1-1, with TRBD1 identical over 8 bases. CDR3 length equals 13 residues. Trimming took 7 bases from V and 6 from J; bases not matched to a gene: 7. The germline V gene has CDR1 MNHNS and CDR2 SASEGT. The DNA for the CDR3 is TGTGCCAGCAAGGGCTCCAGGGGGCCTGAAGCTTTCTTT. This sequence encodes CASKGSRGPEAFF.

This rearrangement joins TRBV7-9 to TRBJ2-7; tentative D call: TRBD1 (6 bases). Germline lookup yields CDR1 SEHNR and CDR2 FQNEAQ (reference sequence). The CDR3 has 14 amino acids. The ends were cut back, 3 bases at V and 2 bases at J, with 11 bases in the middle. The CDR3 loop reads CASSLGDKTYEQYF. The DNA for the CDR3 is TGTGCCAGCAGCTTGGGGGACAAGACCTACGAGCAGTACTTC.

In the case of this clone: Other DNA sequences of this sample code for an identical CDR3. V usage is TRBV18 and J usage is TRBJ1-1; D is unresolved. The ends were cut back, 2 bases at V and 0 bases at J, with 4 bases in the middle. The CDR3 extends over 13 amino acids. Germline V CDR1 and CDR2: KGHSH, LQKENI. The DNA of the CDR3 is TGTGCCAGCTCACCAGGCTTGAACACTGAAGCTTTCTTT. The encoded protein is CASSPGLNTEAFF.

The chain uses TRBV4-1 and TRBJ1-6; tentatively, D is TRBD1 (5 bases). Germline V CDR1 and CDR2: MGHRA, YSYEKL. CDR3 size: 18 residues. Deletions cut 0 bases from V and 4 bases from J, with 16 bases between. The CDR3 reads CASSQDPSQGSYNSPLHF. In nucleotides, the CDR3 is TGCGCCAGCAGCCAAGATCCCAGCCAGGGATCATATAATTCACCCCTCCACTTT.

This CDR3 reads CASSLTGGWETQYF. The CDR3 DNA is TGTGCCAGCAGCTTGACAGGGGGCTGGGAGACCCAGTACTTC. This rearrangement joins TRBV7-2 to TRBJ2-5; 10 positions match TRBD1. J lost 5 bases, V lost 3 bases, and 3 bases had no gene match. Per the germline V gene, CDR1 is SGHTA and CDR2 is FQGNSA. The length of the CDR3 is 14 residues. The full variable domain, with the rest looked up from reference TRBV7-2 and TRBJ2-5, is GAGVSQSPSNKVTEKGKDVELRCDPISGHTALYWYRQSLGQGLEFLIYFQGNSAPDKSGLPSDRFSAERTGGSVSTLTIQRTQQEDSAVYLCASSLTGGWETQYFGPGTRLLVL.

V gene TRBV2 combines with J gene TRBJ2-7; 13 positions agree with TRBD2. This CDR3 comprises 17 residues. Germline CDR1 SNHLY, CDR2 FYNNEI. Losses at the gene ends were 8 bases for V and 2 bases for J; bases not matched to a gene: 12. CDR3 coding DNA: TGTGCCAGCCAAGGGACTAGCGGGATCGAATCGGCCTACGAGCAGTACTTC. The encoded protein is CASQGTSGIESAYEQYF.

By share of the sample, this clone is large. The gene calls are TRBV4-1 and TRBJ1-2; 10 bases map to TRBD1. With V trimmed by 4 bases and J by 6 bases, 8 bases remained unmatched. The CDR3 extends over 15 amino acids. Germline V gene lookup returns CDR1 MGHRA and CDR2 YSYEKL. CDR3: CASSPTGGAGDGYTF. In nucleotides, the CDR3 is TGCGCCAGCAGCCCGACAGGGGGCGCGGGGGATGGCTACACCTTC.

The chain employs TRBV4-1 and TRBJ2-3; TRBD1 matches at 8 bases. Germline CDR1 MGHRA, CDR2 YSYEKL. Trimming took 4 bases from V and 3 from J; bases not matched to a gene: 6. The CDR3 covers 15 residues. CDR3 sequence: CASSPRQGRTDTQYF. The CDR3, as DNA: TGCGCCAGCAGCCCCCGACAGGGGAGGACAGATACGCAGTATTTT.

The V gene is TRBV5-1, the J gene TRBJ2-2, with a possible D match to TRBD1 (6 bases). This CDR3 has 14 amino acids. V was clipped by 2 bases and J by 7 bases, with 12 bases between them. The germline gives CDR1 SGHRS, CDR2 YFSETQ. The CDR3 here is CASSFTGLDGELFF. The DNA for the CDR3 is TGCGCCAGCAGCTTCACAGGGTTGGACGGGGAGCTGTTTTTT. Full variable domain (remainder filled in from reference TRBV5-1 and TRBJ2-2): KAGVTQTPRYLIKTRGQQVTLSCSPISGHRSVSWYQQTPGQGLQFLFEYFSETQRNKGNFPGRFSGRQFSNSRSEMNVSTLELGDSALYLCASSFTGLDGELFFGEGSRLTVL.

This chain joins TRBV7-3 and TRBJ1-1; D perhaps matches TRBD1 (6 bases). Looked up from germline, CDR1 is SGHTA and CDR2 is FQGTGA. The CDR3 totals 13 residues. V lost 0 bases to trimming and J lost 5 bases, with 7 bases between them. CDR3 sequence reads: CASSLTGTTEAFF. In nucleotides, the CDR3 is TGTGCCAGCAGCTTAACAGGGACAACTGAAGCTTTCTTT. The entire variable domain, with the rest obtained from reference TRBV7-3 and TRBJ1-1, is as follows: GAGVSQTPSNKVTEKGKYVELRCDPISGHTALYWYRQSLGQGPEFLIYFQGTGAADDSGLPNDRFFAVRPEGSVSTLKIQRTERGDSAVYLCASSLTGTTEAFFGQGTRLTVV.